Below, 17 T cell receptor beta chains from the same sample are listed, as sequenced in a study of OX40 agonist ivuxolimab in advanced cancers. Assay used: immunoSEQ multiplex PCR; TCRdb lists only in-frame clones, some missing. The table includes 65,000 to 70,000 clones, more than 70% detected once. This specimen consisted of CD4+ or CD8+ T cells sorted from blood, obtained in a trial of the OX40 agonist ivuxolimab. These receptors all come from an adult with an advanced solid tumor such as melanoma, head and neck, liver or kidney cancer.

The rearrangement uses TRBV5-1 and TRBJ2-3; D is unresolved. The V and J ends lost 2 bases and 0 bases respectively, with 10 bases between them. This CDR3 contains 15 residues. Germline values: CDR1 SGHRS, CDR2 YFSETQ. The CDR3 nucleotides read TGCGCCAGCAGCTTAGACGGCACTAGCACAGATACGCAGTATTTT. It specifies CASSLDGTSTDTQYF.

The chain joins TRBV7-2 to TRBJ2-7, with D possibly TRBD2 on 6 matching bases. The CDR3 is 11 residues long. Trimming pared 7 bases from V and 7 bases from J, leaving 11 bases between. Germline values: CDR1 SGHTA, CDR2 FQGNSA. The CDR3 spells CASTIGREQYF. Here the CDR3 DNA reads TGTGCCAGCACCATTGGGAGGGAGCAGTACTTC.

The chain uses TRBV28 and TRBJ1-4, with TRBD1 identical over 9 bases. Looked up from germline, CDR1 is MDHEN and CDR2 is SYDVKM. The CDR3 has 13 residues. V lost 10 bases to trimming and J lost 6 bases; unmatched junction nucleotides: 6. The CDR3 sequence: CATTGGSYEKLFF. CDR3 DNA sequence: TGTGCCACCACAGGGGGCAGTTATGAAAAACTGTTTTTT.

This chain joins TRBV14 and TRBJ2-3; D call uncertain. The V gene lost 0 bases and the J gene lost 1 base, with 11 bases spanning the gap. This CDR3 region has 16 residues. Germline V lookup: CDR1 SGHDN, CDR2 FVKESK. For the CDR3, the DNA is TGTGCCAGCAGCCAAGATATGGGCAGCCGCACAGATACGCAGTATTTT. Translation: CASSQDMGSRTDTQYF.

This sequence joins TRBV7-9 and TRBJ2-5; no clear D. The CDR3 extends over 14 amino acids. The germline V gene encodes CDR1 SEHNR and CDR2 FQNEAQ (reference sequence). Trimming took off 1 base at V and 5 bases at J, with 11 bases between the two ends. CDR3 sequence reads: CASSLVGPGETQYF. The CDR3 DNA reads as TGTGCCAGCAGCTTAGTCGGGCCCGGCGAGACCCAGTACTTC.

This rearrangement joins TRBV18 to TRBJ2-7, with a possible D match to TRBD1 (5 bases). CDR1 is KGHSH and CDR2 is LQKENI in the germline V gene. V was clipped by 2 bases and J by 7 bases, with 9 bases between them. The CDR3 is 12 amino acids. This chain's CDR3 is CASSPNRWEQYF. DNA of the CDR3: TGTGCCAGCTCACCAAACAGGTGGGAGCAGTACTTC.

The CDR3 region has the DNA TGTGCCAGCTCACCAACGGCTAGCGGTTACACAGATACGCAGTATTTT. It translates to CASSPTASGYTDTQYF. The chain joins TRBV18 to TRBJ2-3; 7 bases agree with TRBD2. V was clipped by 2 bases and J by 2 bases; unmatched bases: 7. Germline V gene data show CDR1 as KGHSH and CDR2 as LQKENI. This CDR3 has 16 residues.

As DNA, the CDR3 is TGTGCCAGCTCACCACAGCCACAGTGGGGGGATTCTAACTATGGCTACACCTTC. Translating gives CASSPQPQWGDSNYGYTF. The gene calls are TRBV18 and TRBJ1-2; D is perhaps TRBD1 (5 bases). The germline V gene has CDR1 KGHSH and CDR2 LQKENI. CDR3 length: 18 amino acids. V gave up 1 base and J gave up 0 bases, with 18 bases separating them.

This clone has more than one count but fewer than ten. CDR3 bases: TGTGCCAGCAGTGCAGCATTTCCCTCCCGGACAGGGGAATACGAGCAGTACTTC. It encodes CASSAAFPSRTGEYEQYF. The chain uses TRBV6-1 and TRBJ2-7, with 9 positions matching TRBD1. Per the germline V gene, CDR1 is MNHNS and CDR2 is SASEGT. This CDR3 contains 18 residues. Trimming took 4 bases from V and 4 from J; bases not matched to a gene: 17.

This clone was found once. The chain recombines TRBV5-1 with TRBJ2-3, with D tentatively TRBD1 or TRBD2 (5 bases each). The CDR3 contains 16 residues. From germline, CDR1 is SGHRS and CDR2 YFSETQ. With 4 bases removed from V and 0 bases from J, the gap between germline ends came to 15 bases. For the CDR3, the DNA is TGCGCCAGCAGCCCCTACGGGGCCGGTAGCACAGATACGCAGTATTTT. Translating gives CASSPYGAGSTDTQYF.

The rearrangement uses TRBV18 and TRBJ2-3; D is uncertain. Germline V gene lookup returns CDR1 KGHSH and CDR2 LQKENI. CDR3 size: 11 residues. The germline V and J ends were trimmed by 4 bases and 1 base, with 0 bases remaining between them. The chain's CDR3 is CASSRTDTQYF. The CDR3 region has the DNA TGTGCCAGCTCACGCACAGATACGCAGTATTTT.

This sequence joins TRBV5-5 and TRBJ2-1; 7 positions agree with TRBD1. Germline V CDR1 and CDR2: SGHKS, YYEKEE (reference sequence). The CDR3 consists of 15 residues. Germline trimming cut 0 bases from V and 0 bases from J; bases unmatched to any gene: 0. CDR3 DNA: TGTGCCAGCAGCTTGGAGGGGGCCTCCTACAATGAGCAGTTCTTC. It is translated as CASSLEGASYNEQFF.

This rearrangement joins TRBV15 to TRBJ2-7; TRBD2 might be the D (5 bases). The CDR3 totals 17 residues. Germline CDR1 LNHNV, CDR2 YYDKDF (reference sequence). Trimming removed 0 bases at V and 2 bases at J, with 17 bases between. CDR3 protein: CATSRDKGYSATYEQYF. The CDR3 DNA sequence: TGTGCCACCAGCAGAGATAAAGGGTATAGCGCTACCTACGAGCAGTACTTC.

The chain uses TRBV19 and TRBJ2-6; the D is unclear. Trimming pared 7 bases from V and 4 bases from J, leaving 5 bases between. The CDR3 runs to 12 residues. The germline gives CDR1 LNHDA, CDR2 SQIVND (reference sequence). The CDR3 loop reads CASTPGANVLTF. CDR3 coding DNA: TGTGCCAGTACTCCCGGGGCCAACGTCCTGACTTTC.

The chain recombines TRBV5-1 with TRBJ2-7; 7 nucleotides align to TRBD1. CDR1 is SGHRS, CDR2 YFSETQ, per germline. The CDR3 covers 13 residues. J lost 5 bases, V lost 4 bases, and 6 bases had no gene match. The CDR3 DNA reads TGCGCCAGCAGCCCGGACAGGCCCCACGAGCAGTACTTC. Residues: CASSPDRPHEQYF.

The chain joins TRBV25-1 to TRBJ2-5, with no clear D. V was shortened by 1 base and J by 5 bases, with 11 bases between the two germline ends. Germline V CDR1 and CDR2: MGHDK, SYGVNS. The CDR3 extends over 14 amino acids. CDR3 amino acids: CASSEFVGRETQYF. Written as DNA, the CDR3 is TGTGCCAGCAGTGAATTTGTGGGCAGGGAGACCCAGTACTTC.

For the CDR3, the DNA is TGCGCCAGCAGTTCCCACCCCAGTGGGCAGCTGAACACTGAAGCTTTCTTT. It translates to CASSSHPSGQLNTEAFF. The chain joins TRBV10-1 to TRBJ1-1; unclear D gene. This CDR3 is 17 amino acids long. Trimming stripped 5 bases from V and 0 bases from J, with 19 bases between. Germline CDR1 and CDR2: WNHNN and SYGVQD (reference sequence).